This TCR beta chain was recorded in a study of blood T cell repertoires in COVID-19. Across the study: Specimens from acute and convalescent COVID-19 originated in the United States, Italy and Spain. Nucleic acid was either cDNA or gDNA, and it came from T cells, B-cell-depleted T cells, or PBMCs.

In the original analysis: How many nucleated cells were present was estimated from reference gene primer amplification. TCRdb keeps only in-frame clones here, not all; method: immunoSEQ multiplex PCR. Clonal size and the V and J genes are those of that table, whereas D and trimming came from the DNA. Of under 85,000 clones in the sample, about 86% were seen once. Deletions cut 2 bases from V and 5 bases from J, with 18 bases between. CDR3 length: 16 residues. Germline V lookup: CDR1 LGHNT, CDR2 FRNRAP. In this sample, this clone turned up a few times. V usage is TRBV12-5 and J usage is TRBJ1-1; TRBD1 might be the D (6 bases). The sample was peripheral blood. The receptor was isolated from a man older than 75 with active or convalescent COVID-19. In DNA form, the CDR3 reads TGTGCTAGTGGTTTGCCCCCTGGCCAGGGGAGAACTGAAGCTTTCTTT. Its protein product is CASGLPPGQGRTEAFF.